Below are 22 T cell receptor beta chains sequenced from a single sample in a study of blood T cell repertoires in COVID-19. Generated by immunoSEQ multiplex PCR, the TCRdb table keeps only in-frame clones and is missing some. Of about 200,000 clones listed, 70% to 90% are singletons. The sequenced material came from peripheral blood. The origin of the receptors is a woman aged 80 or over with acute or convalescent COVID-19.

This clone was seen a handful of times. CDR3 sequence reads: CAISDYYEQYF. CDR3 nucleotide sequence: TGTGCCATCAGTGATTACTACGAGCAGTACTTC. The chain carries TRBV10-3 and TRBJ2-7; D gene unclear. Germline CDR1 and CDR2: ENHRY and SYGVKD. The CDR3 has 11 residues. Deletions cut 3 bases from V and 3 bases from J, with 3 bases between.

The chain is built from TRBV7-9 and TRBJ2-3, with TRBD1 as a possible D gene (5 bases). Germline CDR1 reads SEHNR; CDR2 reads FQNEAQ (reference sequence). The ends were cut back, 1 base at V and 4 bases at J, with 12 bases in the middle. The CDR3 extends over 15 amino acids. In DNA form, the CDR3 reads TGTGCCAGCAGCTTAGGGGCCCTAGGGGCAGATACGCAGTATTTT. This encodes CASSLGALGADTQYF.

J is TRBJ1-5 and V is TRBV5-6; possibly TRBD1 for D (6 bases). Trimming cost V 4 bases and J 6 bases, with 8 bases left between them. Germline V CDR1 and CDR2: SGHDT, YYEEEE. This CDR3 is built from 12 residues. CDR3 sequence: CASSGRGQPQHF. DNA of the CDR3: TGTGCCAGCAGCGGCAGGGGTCAGCCCCAGCATTTT.

J is TRBJ2-7 and V is TRBV19; 8 nucleotides align to TRBD1. The V gene end was trimmed by 4 bases and the J gene end by 1 base; junction bases not matched to a gene: 9. Germline V gene sequence: CDR1 LNHDA, CDR2 SQIVND (reference sequence). This CDR3 is built from 16 residues. CDR3 loop: CASSKVQGAGSYEQYF. As DNA, the CDR3 is TGTGCCAGTAGTAAAGTTCAGGGGGCAGGGTCCTACGAGCAGTACTTC.

The rearrangement uses TRBV11-2 and TRBJ2-7; D is perhaps TRBD1 (6 bases). This CDR3 has 16 residues. Trimming cost V 3 bases and J 6 bases, with 21 bases left between them. In germline, CDR1 is SGHAT, CDR2 FQNNGV. The CDR3 region is CASSFLGPSGALEQYF. CDR3 nucleotides: TGTGCCAGCAGCTTCCTAGGGCCTTCAGGGGCCCTCGAGCAGTACTTC.

CDR3 loop: CASSLVGAGANVLTF. The CDR3 DNA reads as TGCGCCAGCAGCTTGGTGGGCGCTGGGGCCAACGTCCTGACTTTC. The J gene is TRBJ2-6, the V gene TRBV5-1; D gene uncertain. Germline loops: CDR1 SGHRS, CDR2 YFSETQ. The CDR3 consists of 15 residues. The ends were cut back, 0 bases at V and 2 bases at J, with 6 bases in the middle.

The chain joins TRBV28 to TRBJ2-4; the match to TRBD2 covers 9 bases. This CDR3 has 15 amino acids. Germline CDR1 reads MDHEN; CDR2 reads SYDVKM. With V trimmed by 5 bases and J by 3 bases, 5 bases remained unmatched. CDR3 in DNA: TGTGCCAGCAGTCCTAGCGGGATAGGCAAAAACATTCAGTACTTC. Protein product: CASSPSGIGKNIQYF.

Notes on this clone: Other DNA variants within this sample encode the same CDR3. This sequence joins TRBV3-1 (or the pseudogene TRBV3-2) and TRBJ2-7; 8 bases agree with TRBD2. V shed 3 bases and J 6 bases; nucleotides not matched to a gene: 4. Germline CDR1 reads LGHDT; CDR2 reads YNNKEL (reference sequence). CDR3 length: 13 residues. CDR3 in DNA: TGTGCCAGCAGCCACTTAGCGGGATTCGAGCAGTACTTC. Its protein is CASSHLAGFEQYF.

V gene TRBV12-3 or TRBV12-4 combines with J gene TRBJ1-4, with D uncertain. V lost 6 bases, J lost 5 bases, and 7 bases lay in between. The CDR3 has 12 residues. This CDR3 is CASSFLNEKLFF. Written as DNA, the CDR3 is TGTGCCAGCAGCTTTTTGAATGAAAAACTGTTTTTT.

The CDR3 coding sequence is TGTGCCAGCAGTATAGGGGGGGGCCGGGAAGATACGCAGTATTTT. Its protein is CASSIGGGREDTQYF. This chain links TRBV7-2 with TRBJ2-3; D may be TRBD2 (7 bases). The germline V gene encodes CDR1 SGHTA and CDR2 FQGNSA. V was trimmed by 6 bases and J by 5 bases, leaving 18 bases between them. The CDR3 is 15 amino acids.

This sequence joins TRBV10-3 and TRBJ1-5; tentative D call: TRBD1 (6 bases). Germline loops: CDR1 ENHRY, CDR2 SYGVKD. The V and J ends lost 4 bases and 2 bases respectively, with 12 bases between them. CDR3 size: 15 residues. The CDR3 protein is CAISAGDGGNQPQHF. The CDR3 nucleotides are TGTGCCATCAGTGCAGGGGACGGAGGCAATCAGCCCCAGCATTTT.

V is TRBV5-1 and J is TRBJ2-2, with 10 bases identical to TRBD2. The CDR3 spans 16 residues. CDR1 and CDR2 from the germline V gene are SGHRS and YFSETQ. The trim removed 6 bases at V and 3 bases at J, leaving 8 bases unmatched. CDR3 DNA sequence: TGCGCCAGCATAAAAGTAGCGGGAGGACACACCGGGGAGCTGTTTTTT. It specifies CASIKVAGGHTGELFF.

This sequence joins TRBV24-1 and TRBJ2-5, with D unresolved. The V end was cut by 5 bases, the J end by 5 bases, with 14 bases between. The CDR3 sequence is 14 residues long. Germline lookup yields CDR1 KGHDR and CDR2 SFDVKD. The CDR3 protein is CATSGYLAAETQYF. CDR3 nucleotides: TGTGCCACCAGTGGGTACTTAGCCGCCGAGACCCAGTACTTC.

Only one count was recorded for this clone. The rearrangement links TRBV7-6 to TRBJ1-1, with D perhaps matching TRBD1 (5 bases). V was clipped by 2 bases and J by 0 bases, with 13 bases between them. Per the germline V gene, CDR1 is SGHVS and CDR2 is FNYEAQ. The CDR3 is 16 residues long. CDR3 nucleotides: TGTGCCAGCAGCTTAATGGTGTCAGGGATGAACACTGAAGCTTTCTTT. Residues: CASSLMVSGMNTEAFF.

The V gene is TRBV20-1, the J gene TRBJ1-1; no clear D gene. The CDR3 has 11 amino acids. Germline V lookup: CDR1 DFQATT, CDR2 SNEGSKA (reference sequence). V lost 6 bases and J lost 6, with 11 bases in between. In DNA form, the CDR3 reads TGCAGTGCAACTGCTGGAGCTGAAGCTTTCTTT. Translated: CSATAGAEAFF.

The V gene is TRBV6-2 or TRBV6-3, the J gene TRBJ1-2; 9 nucleotides agree with TRBD1. CDR1 and CDR2 (germline): MNHEY, SVGEGT. This CDR3 region has 14 residues. Trimming cost V 2 bases and J 4 bases; bases outside gene matches: 2. CDR3 region: CASSYAGQGYGYTF. The CDR3 DNA sequence: TGTGCCAGCAGTTACGCGGGACAGGGCTATGGCTACACCTTC.

The genes are TRBV6-2 or TRBV6-3 and TRBJ2-3; 10 nucleotides line up with TRBD2. The CDR3 runs to 15 residues. The junction had 6 bases not matched to a gene; V was cut back by 4 bases and J by 5 bases. Germline V gene data show CDR1 as MNHEY and CDR2 as SVGEGT. CDR3 coding DNA: TGTGCCAGCAGTTGGAGGCTAGCGGGAGTAGATACGCAGTATTTT. Translation gives CASSWRLAGVDTQYF.

The chain recombines TRBV6-6 with TRBJ1-2; 9 nucleotides agree with TRBD1. This CDR3 comprises 15 residues. J was trimmed by 4 bases and V by 6 bases; bases with no gene match: 9. Germline CDR1 reads MNHNY; CDR2 reads SVGAGI (reference sequence). The CDR3 here is CASRLQGARGYGYTF. The CDR3, as DNA: TGTGCCAGCAGATTACAGGGGGCGCGCGGCTATGGCTACACCTTC.

This clone was observed once. One end of the junction does not line up with germline, which may come from a read error. The chain recombines TRBV5-1 with TRBJ2-1; tentative D call: TRBD1 (5 bases). The CDR3 has 13 residues. Germline lookup yields CDR1 SGHRS and CDR2 YFSETQ. The DNA of the CDR3 is TGCGCCAGCAGCGCAAATACAGGCGTGATGGCCCTCTTC. Translation: CASSANTGVMALF.

The chain carries TRBV7-9 and TRBJ2-3; 10 positions agree with TRBD2. CDR3 size: 17 residues. V was clipped by 3 bases and J by 4 bases; unmatched bases: 10. Germline-derived CDR1 and CDR2 are SEHNR and FQNEAQ (reference sequence). This CDR3 reads CASSFQYTSGTPDTQYF. In nucleotides, the CDR3 is TGTGCCAGCAGCTTCCAATACACTAGCGGGACCCCAGATACGCAGTATTTT.

The V call is TRBV19, the J call TRBJ1-1; TRBD1 matches 8 bases. The CDR3 is 14 residues long. The germline CDR1 and CDR2 sequences are LNHDA and SQIVND (reference sequence). Losses at the gene ends were 5 bases for V and 3 bases for J; bases not matched to a gene: 5. The CDR3 DNA is TGTGCCAGTAGTGCCCGACAGGGGTACACTGAAGCTTTCTTT. Protein sequence: CASSARQGYTEAFF.

The V and J genes are TRBV19 and TRBJ1-5, with D tentatively TRBD1 (6 bases). Germline-derived CDR1 and CDR2 are LNHDA and SQIVND (reference sequence). The ends were cut back, 5 bases at V and 2 bases at J, with 16 bases in the middle. The CDR3 is 16 residues long. Written as DNA, the CDR3 is TGTGCCAGTAGTCCCCGCCGGGCAGGGGGCAATCAGCCCCAGCATTTT. It specifies CASSPRRAGGNQPQHF.